What follows are 3 T cell receptor beta chains derived from one specimen sequenced in a study of OX40 agonist ivuxolimab in advanced cancers. Method: immunoSEQ multiplex PCR; TCRdb's copy keeps in-frame clones and lacks some. The repertoire consists of 60,000 to 80,000 clones, with 84% occurring once and the leading ten covering about 1%. The specimen comprised CD4+ or CD8+ T cells sorted from blood, sampled in a trial of the OX40 agonist ivuxolimab. These receptors originate from an adult with an advanced solid tumor such as melanoma, head and neck, liver or kidney cancer.

The chain joins TRBV6-6 to TRBJ2-2, with D perhaps TRBD2 (6 bases). Looked up from germline, CDR1 is MNHNY and CDR2 is SVGAGI (reference sequence). This CDR3 contains 11 residues. With 8 bases removed from V and 5 bases from J, the gap between germline ends came to 6 bases. CDR3 amino acids: CASGRTGELFF. The DNA of the CDR3 is TGTGCCAGCGGGAGGACCGGGGAGCTGTTTTTT.

DNA for the CDR3: TGTGCCACCAGAAGAAGGGGTGAGAACACTGAAGCTTTCTTT. It codes for CATRRRGENTEAFF. The chain couples TRBV21-1 to TRBJ1-1; no DNA check was done on the table's D call, TRBD1. TRBV21-1 is designated a pseudogene. The CDR3 runs to 14 residues.

This chain joins TRBV7-2 and TRBJ1-2; TRBD1 matches at 9 bases. The V gene end was trimmed by 2 bases and the J gene end by 6 bases; junction bases not matched to a gene: 7. In germline, CDR1 is SGHTA, CDR2 FQGNSA. The CDR3 has 15 amino acids. CDR3 amino acids: CASSLMGQGPNGYTF. CDR3 nucleotide sequence: TGTGCCAGCAGCTTAATGGGACAGGGCCCCAATGGCTACACCTTC. The full variable domain, rest sourced from reference TRBV7-2 and TRBJ1-2, is GAGVSQSPSNKVTEKGKDVELRCDPISGHTALYWYRQSLGQGLEFLIYFQGNSAPDKSGLPSDRFSAERTGGSVSTLTIQRTQQEDSAVYLCASSLMGQGPNGYTFGSGTRLTVV.